This is a list of T cell receptor beta chains from one sample in a study of CD8+CD57+ T cells in acquired aplastic anemia. TCRdb called the reads again in MiXCR, with one record for every CDR3 protein. Found here are 60,000 or so distinct CDR3 sequences, less than 65% of them singletons; the top ten hold 2.5%. Sequenced: sorted CD4+, CD8+, or CD8+CD57+ T cells (not recorded which) from PBMCs. The receptors here all came from a human donor in good health, serving as a control. CDR3s include the opening cysteine and the closing phenylalanine or tryptophan. A D gene is named only where the DNA matches it firmly. The size field is filled for only some rows; it gives once, few, many or a size class.

TRBV19	TRBJ1-4	-	-	CASSYRERGEKLFF	TGTGCCAGTAGTTACAGGGAAAGGGGAGAAAAACTGTTTTTT
TRBV7-8	TRBJ2-7	TRBD2	-	CASSSPTSGSREQYF	TGTGCCAGCAGCTCACCGACTAGCGGGAGCCGAGAGCAGTACTTC
TRBV5-1	TRBJ2-7	-	-	CASSTGRNYEQYF	TGCGCCAGCAGCACCGGAAGGAACTACGAGCAGTACTTC
TRBV2	TRBJ1-1	TRBD1	medium-sized	CASSHDRGMNTEAFF	TGTGCCAGCAGTCATGACAGGGGGATGAACACTGAAGCTTTCTTT
TRBV5-4	TRBJ2-1	TRBD2	few	CASSLLVGTSGSYEQFF	TGTGCCAGCAGCTTGTTGGTTGGGACTAGCGGGAGCTATGAGCAGTTCTTC
TRBV20-1	TRBJ2-7	-	many	CSARVRGTTYEQYF	TGCAGTGCTAGAGTTCGGGGGACGACCTACGAGCAGTACTTC
TRBV19	TRBJ1-1	-	many	CASRSGQRRNTEAFF	TGTGCCAGTAGATCAGGACAGAGGAGGAACACTGAAGCTTTCTTT
TRBV7-8	TRBJ1-5	-	medium-sized	CASSLDPAQPQHF	TGTGCCAGCAGCTTAGATCCTGCTCAGCCCCAGCATTTT
TRBV19	TRBJ1-2	TRBD1	many	CASSIGQGFGGYTF	TGTGCCAGTAGTATTGGACAGGGTTTTGGTGGCTACACCTTC
TRBV7-8	TRBJ1-1	TRBD1	few	CASTDRADTEAFF	TGTGCCAGCACCGACAGGGCCGACACTGAAGCTTTCTTT
TRBV2	TRBJ2-7	TRBD2	-	CASSLAGEQYF	TGTGCCAGCAGTCTAGCGGGCGAGCAGTACTTC
TRBV19	TRBJ1-4	TRBD1	many	CASRKGAVGEKLFF	TGTGCCAGTAGAAAGGGGGCTGTTGGGGAAAAACTGTTTTTT
TRBV11-2	TRBJ1-1	-	many	CASSSPFSGMNTEAFF	TGTGCCAGCAGCTCCCCCTTTAGCGGGATGAACACTGAAGCTTTCTTT
TRBV6-1	TRBJ2-1	TRBD1	-	CASSEVGQGSNEQFF	TGTGCCAGCAGTGAAGTAGGACAGGGGTCCAATGAGCAGTTCTTC
TRBV2	TRBJ2-2	-	-	CASSEFGRELFF	TGTGCCAGCAGTGAGTTTGGGCGGGAGCTGTTTTTT
TRBV5-1	TRBJ2-6	-	many	CASRKAGPQAGANVLTF	TGCGCCAGCAGAAAAGCCGGGCCCCAGGCTGGGGCCAACGTCCTGACTTTC
TRBV7-9	TRBJ1-1	-	-	CASSQDRGGTEAFF	TGTGCCAGCAGCCAGGACCGGGGAGGGACTGAAGCTTTCTTT
TRBV19	TRBJ2-2	TRBD2	-	CASSITASGRAVMGAGELFF	TGTGCCAGTAGTATTACGGCTAGCGGGAGGGCTGTTATGGGCGCCGGGGAGCTGTTTTTT
TRBV15	TRBJ1-1	-	medium-sized	CATSRDRNTEAFF	TGTGCCACCAGCAGAGACAGGAACACTGAAGCTTTCTTT
TRBV2	TRBJ2-3	TRBD2	many	CASSEALLAGAADTQYF	TGTGCCAGCAGTGAAGCCCTACTAGCGGGAGCTGCAGATACGCAGTATTTT
TRBV19	TRBJ2-7	TRBD1	-	CASSTKTGAEQYF	TGTGCCAGTAGTACAAAGACAGGGGCCGAGCAGTACTTC
TRBV20-1	TRBJ2-7	-	-	CSARDVGYEQYF	TGCAGTGCTAGAGATGTTGGCTACGAGCAGTACTTC
TRBV19	TRBJ1-2	-	-	CASSDDQGFGYTF	TGTGCCAGTAGTGACGACCAGGGGTTTGGCTACACCTTC
TRBV29-1	TRBJ1-5	-	-	CSVEEGGEAQHF	TGCAGCGTTGAAGAGGGAGGGGAGGCCCAGCATTTT
TRBV2	TRBJ2-2	TRBD2	-	CASTGTSGNTGELFF	TGTGCCAGCACCGGGACTAGCGGGAACACCGGGGAGCTGTTTTTT